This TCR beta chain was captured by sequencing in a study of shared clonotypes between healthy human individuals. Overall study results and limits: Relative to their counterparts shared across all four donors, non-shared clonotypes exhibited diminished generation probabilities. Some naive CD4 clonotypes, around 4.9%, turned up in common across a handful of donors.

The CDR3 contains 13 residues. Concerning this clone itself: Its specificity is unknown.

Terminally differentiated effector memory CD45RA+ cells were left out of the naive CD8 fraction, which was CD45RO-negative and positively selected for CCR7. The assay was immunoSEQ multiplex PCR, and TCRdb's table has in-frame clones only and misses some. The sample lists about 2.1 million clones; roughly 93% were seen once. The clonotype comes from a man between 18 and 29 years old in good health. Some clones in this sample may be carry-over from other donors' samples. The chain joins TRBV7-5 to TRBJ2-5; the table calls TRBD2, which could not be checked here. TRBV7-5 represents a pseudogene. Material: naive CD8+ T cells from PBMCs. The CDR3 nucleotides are TGTGTCAGAAGCTTAGGAGTCTGGGAGACCCAGTACTTC. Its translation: CVRSLGVWETQYF.